Shown below are 20 T cell receptor beta chains from a single sample sequenced in a study of T cell repertoires in cytomegalovirus infection. TCRdb reprocessed the reads with MiXCR, giving one entry per CDR3 protein. The sample yields around 300,000 distinct CDR3 sequences, roughly a quarter seen once. The sample consisted of PBMCs. The receptors were sampled from a human donor in good health (CMV status not recorded). Some clones in this sample may be carry-over from other donors' samples.

The chain is built from TRBV6-2 or TRBV6-3 and TRBJ2-1; 10 nucleotides match TRBD2. This CDR3 contains 17 residues. The ends lost 0 bases at V and 3 bases at J; junction bases unmatched: 5. Germline CDR1 MNHEY, CDR2 SVGEGT. CDR3 sequence reads: CASSYSGLADIYNEQFF. As DNA, the CDR3 is TGTGCCAGCAGTTACTCTGGACTAGCGGATATCTACAATGAGCAGTTCTTC.

This clonotype was picked up many times. This chain uses TRBV7-6 with TRBJ2-5; 12 bases align to TRBD2. This CDR3 region has 17 residues. J was trimmed by 1 base and V by 2 bases; bases with no gene match: 5. Germline V gene data show CDR1 as SGHVS and CDR2 as FNYEAQ. CDR3 bases: TGTGCCAGCAGCTTACTAGCGGGAGGGCCTCGCCAAGAGACCCAGTACTTC. Residues: CASSLLAGGPRQETQYF.

The V and J genes are TRBV6-8 and TRBJ1-1, with TRBD1 as a possible D gene (6 bases). Germline V gives CDR1 MNHGY, CDR2 SAAAGT. The CDR3 contains 14 residues. Between the trimmed V and J ends, which lost 6 bases and 2 bases, there was a span of 13 bases. The CDR3 protein is CASSRDTSNTEAFF. DNA of the CDR3: TGTGCCAGCAGCAGGGACACATCAAACACTGAAGCTTTCTTT.

Ten or more counts support this clonotype. The rearrangement joins TRBV7-9 to TRBJ2-5; D may be TRBD1 or TRBD2 (5 bases each). CDR1 is SEHNR, CDR2 FQNEAQ, per germline (reference sequence). Trimming shortened V by 3 bases and J by 1 base, and 18 bases separated the two germline ends. The CDR3 has 17 residues. The chain's CDR3 is CASSFRGFGVIQETQYF. The DNA for the CDR3 is TGTGCCAGCAGCTTTCGGGGCTTTGGGGTGATCCAAGAGACCCAGTACTTC.

The V and J genes are TRBV7-9 and TRBJ2-1; TRBD1 aligns across 7 bases. The CDR3 has 16 residues. Germline assignment: CDR1 SEHNR and CDR2 FQNEAQ (reference sequence). After removal of 2 bases from V and 2 bases from J, the junction contained 6 bases not matched to a gene. The CDR3 DNA is TGTGCCAGCAGCTTACCGGGACAGCCCACCTACAATGAGCAGTTCTTC. It yields the protein CASSLPGQPTYNEQFF.

The chain has TRBV14 and TRBJ2-2; 15 positions match TRBD2. V shed 5 bases, J shed 1 base, and the junction held 5 bases outside the gene matches. This CDR3 is built from 18 residues. Germline V lookup: CDR1 SGHDN, CDR2 FVKESK. The chain's CDR3 is CASSGGLAGGQNTGELFF. In DNA, the CDR3 is TGTGCCAGCAGCGGAGGACTAGCGGGGGGGCAGAACACCGGGGAGCTGTTTTTT.

This clonotype was detected only a few times. V is TRBV6-5 and J is TRBJ2-7; 8 bases match TRBD2. CDR1 is MNHEY, CDR2 SVGAGI, per germline. There are 15 residues in the CDR3. Trimming at V came to 2 bases and at J to 6 bases, leaving 9 bases not matched to a gene. The CDR3 loop reads CASSYRAGGSLEQYF. In nucleotides, the CDR3 is TGTGCCAGCAGTTACAGGGCGGGAGGCTCCCTCGAGCAGTACTTC.

The chain uses TRBV29-1 and TRBJ1-2, with a tentative D call TRBD1 (5 bases). V lost 4 bases to trimming and J lost 7 bases, with 10 bases between them. Germline CDR1 SQVTM, CDR2 ANQGSEA. There are 11 residues in the CDR3. Here the CDR3 DNA reads TGCAGCGTTGCGGGAAGGGGTGGCTACACCTTC. Amino acid sequence: CSVAGRGGYTF.

At least ten counts were recorded for this clonotype. V gene TRBV5-4 combines with J gene TRBJ1-1, with a weak D call TRBD1 (5 bases). CDR3 size: 14 residues. V dropped 0 bases and J dropped 1 base, with 7 bases sitting between them. Germline CDR1 reads SGHNT; CDR2 reads YYREEE (reference sequence). The chain's CDR3 is CASSLGGQNTEAFF. Here the CDR3 DNA reads TGTGCCAGCAGCTTGGGAGGACAGAACACTGAAGCTTTCTTT.

The CDR3 protein is CASSFTTGTGLTGELFF. Written as DNA, the CDR3 is TGCGCCAGCAGCTTTACCACCGGGACAGGGTTGACCGGGGAGCTGTTTTTT. This chain connects TRBV5-1 to TRBJ2-2, with 9 bases identical to TRBD1. The germline V gene encodes CDR1 SGHRS and CDR2 YFSETQ. V lost 2 bases, J lost 5 bases, and 10 bases stayed unmatched. The CDR3 spans 17 residues.

This clonotype was counted a few times. The chain has TRBV6-1 and TRBJ2-2, with D possibly called TRBD1 or TRBD2 (5 bases each). Trimming pared 5 bases from V and 9 bases from J, leaving 19 bases between. The CDR3 is made up of 15 amino acids. CDR1 and CDR2 from the germline V gene are MNHNS and SASEGT. In DNA, the CDR3 is TGTGCCAGCAGTACGAGGGACGCGCCGGGTCGGGAGCTGTTTTTT. Its protein is CASSTRDAPGRELFF.

Ten or more counts support this clonotype. The V gene is TRBV7-2, the J gene TRBJ1-1; D perhaps matches TRBD1 (5 bases). The V and J ends lost 1 base and 1 base respectively, with 7 bases between them. The CDR3 runs 14 residues. The germline CDR1 and CDR2 sequences are SGHTA and FQGNSA. The CDR3 loop is CASSLGRANTEAFF. In nucleotides, the CDR3 is TGTGCCAGCAGCTTAGGCAGGGCGAACACTGAAGCTTTCTTT.

This clonotype was counted only a few times. The chain joins TRBV15 to TRBJ2-7, with D unclear. The CDR3 covers 13 residues. V dropped 1 base and J dropped 0 bases, with 4 bases sitting between them. The germline gives CDR1 LNHNV, CDR2 YYDKDF (reference sequence). CDR3 sequence reads: CATSRGVSYEQYF. The CDR3 bases are TGTGCCACCAGCAGAGGGGTCTCCTACGAGCAGTACTTC.

This chain joins TRBV29-1 and TRBJ2-1; no clear D gene. The germline V and J ends were trimmed by 5 bases and 4 bases, with 15 bases remaining between them. Germline-derived CDR1 and CDR2 are SQVTM and ANQGSEA. The CDR3 is 14 amino acids. CDR3 amino acids: CSVSLRHVYNEQFF. The CDR3 DNA reads TGCAGCGTTTCCTTACGACACGTGTACAATGAGCAGTTCTTC.

The chain carries TRBV15 and TRBJ2-3; TRBD2 is a possible D gene (5 bases). The germline V gene has CDR1 LNHNV and CDR2 YYDKDF (reference sequence). Trimming left V 5 bases short and J 4 bases short, with 13 bases between. The CDR3 has 14 amino acids. In DNA form, the CDR3 reads TGTGCCACCAGCCGGGTCGGGATACCAGATACGCAGTATTTT. It encodes CATSRVGIPDTQYF.

The chain employs TRBV9 and TRBJ2-2; perhaps TRBD1 as D (6 bases). V lost 4 bases to trimming and J lost 4 bases, with 14 bases between them. This CDR3 contains 15 residues. Germline V CDR1 and CDR2: SGDLS, YYNGEE. DNA for the CDR3: TGTGCCAGCAGCCCAGGGGCCAGGGGCACCGGGGAGCTGTTTTTT. Translated: CASSPGARGTGELFF.

The chain combines TRBV29-1 with TRBJ2-7; possibly TRBD1 or TRBD2 for D (5 bases each). The V and J ends lost 2 bases and 2 bases respectively, with 7 bases between them. The CDR3 sequence is 12 residues long. Germline lookup yields CDR1 SQVTM and CDR2 ANQGSEA. The CDR3 reads CSVELGAYEQYF. In DNA form, the CDR3 reads TGCAGCGTTGAACTGGGGGCCTACGAGCAGTACTTC.

The chain combines TRBV19 with TRBJ2-3, with 8 positions matching TRBD2. V dropped 6 bases and J dropped 4; count of bases not matched to a gene: 3. The CDR3 spans 13 residues. Germline CDR1 is LNHDA and CDR2 is SQIVND (reference sequence). Here the CDR3 reads CASRSGSPDTQYF. In DNA, the CDR3 is TGTGCCAGTAGGAGCGGGAGTCCAGATACGCAGTATTTT.

The sample holds a few counts of this clonotype. V usage is TRBV20-1 and J usage is TRBJ2-1, with 11 bases matching TRBD2. CDR1 DFQATT and CDR2 SNEGSKA come from the germline V gene (reference sequence). The CDR3 has 15 amino acids. V gave up 5 bases and J gave up 0 bases; unmatched junction bases: 3. CDR3 in amino acids: CSAQGTSGSYNEQFF. The CDR3 DNA sequence: TGCAGTGCTCAAGGGACTAGCGGCTCCTACAATGAGCAGTTCTTC.

The genes are TRBV7-9 and TRBJ1-2; D is perhaps TRBD1 (5 bases). This CDR3 region has 14 residues. Per germline, CDR1 SEHNR and CDR2 FQNEAQ (reference sequence). Trimming stripped 2 bases from V and 5 bases from J, with 12 bases between. CDR3 DNA: TGTGCCAGCAGCTTACCAGGGCTACCATATGGCTACACCTTC. Residues: CASSLPGLPYGYTF.